A selection of T cell receptor beta chains follows, all from one sample in a study of T-cell reconstitution after alpha-beta-depleted transplantation in children. TCRdb re-derived calls from the PCR reads in MiXCR, one entry per CDR3 protein. The repertoire holds roughly 240,000 distinct CDR3 sequences, with around 7.8% as singletons. This specimen consisted of PBMCs, mostly from graft donor cells, obtained 180 days after TCRalphabeta/CD19-depleted stem cell transplant. The receptors were gathered from a male patient between 10 and 17 years old who had a stem cell transplant for acute lymphoblastic leukemia, so the T cells may come from the graft donor. CDR3s include the opening cysteine and the closing phenylalanine or tryptophan. The order of the fields is clone size, J gene, V gene, D gene, CDR3 DNA, CDR3 protein. The D gene is left open where the match is weak. The size entry is marked missing in some rows and otherwise reads once, few, many or a size class.

size: few
J: TRBJ1-1
V: TRBV4-2
D: -
DNA: TGTGCCAGCAGCCAACGCGGGGGGGGGGCGGGTGAAGCTTTCTTT
CDR3: CASSQRGGGAGEAFF

size: many
J: TRBJ2-7
V: TRBV3-1
D: -
DNA: TGTGCCAGCAGCCAAGAGCCCTACGAGCAGTACTTC
CDR3: CASSQEPYEQYF

size: -
J: TRBJ2-3
V: TRBV6-1
D: TRBD2
DNA: TGTGCCAGCAGCCCAGGGACTAGCGGGCCCTCTAACACAGATACGCAGTATTTT
CDR3: CASSPGTSGPSNTDTQYF

size: few
J: TRBJ2-5
V: TRBV18
D: -
DNA: TGTGCCAGCTCACCACCCGCAGGTTGGGAGACCCAGTACTTC
CDR3: CASSPPAGWETQYF

size: many
J: TRBJ2-3
V: TRBV11-2
D: TRBD2
DNA: TGTGCCAGCAGCTCATGGGGGACTAGCGGGAGTAAGGGAGATACGCAGTATTTT
CDR3: CASSSWGTSGSKGDTQYF

size: many
J: TRBJ1-1
V: TRBV15
D: TRBD1
DNA: TGTGCCACCGGGACAGGGCTTTCAACTGAAGCTTTCTTT
CDR3: CATGTGLSTEAFF

size: many
J: TRBJ2-1
V: TRBV18
D: TRBD2
DNA: TGTGCCAGCTCACCGTTGAGCCTGAGCGGGAGTGATGAGCAGTTCTTC
CDR3: CASSPLSLSGSDEQFF

size: many
J: TRBJ2-4
V: TRBV7-9
D: TRBD1
DNA: TGTGCCAGCAGCCGAGACAGGGTAGCCAAAAACATTCAGTACTTC
CDR3: CASSRDRVAKNIQYF

size: many
J: TRBJ2-1
V: TRBV6-5
D: TRBD2
DNA: TGTGCCAGCAGTTACCTAGTAGGGACTAGAGGAAAGAATGAGCAGTTCTTC
CDR3: CASSYLVGTRGKNEQFF

size: many
J: TRBJ2-3
V: TRBV29-1
D: TRBD2
DNA: TGCAGCGTTGAGCCTAGCGGTACGAGCACAGATACGCAGTATTTT
CDR3: CSVEPSGTSTDTQYF

size: many
J: TRBJ2-5
V: TRBV20-1
D: TRBD2
DNA: TGCAGTGCTACCGGGACTAGCGGGGAAGAGACCCAGTACTTC
CDR3: CSATGTSGEETQYF

size: many
J: TRBJ1-4
V: TRBV7-6
D: TRBD1
DNA: TGTGCCAGCAGCTTAGGAGGACAGGGGGCAAGAGAAAAACTGTTTTTT
CDR3: CASSLGGQGAREKLFF

size: many
J: TRBJ2-1
V: TRBV7-3
D: -
DNA: TGTGCCAGCAGCTTGCCTCAGGGAATCCACAATGAGCAGTTCTTC
CDR3: CASSLPQGIHNEQFF

size: many
J: TRBJ2-2
V: TRBV18
D: -
DNA: TGTGCCAGCTCACCTCTTAAAGCCTCCGGGGAGCTGTTTTTT
CDR3: CASSPLKASGELFF

size: many
J: TRBJ2-2
V: TRBV5-1
D: TRBD2
DNA: TGCGCCAGCAGCTTGGTTCCTAGCGGGGGGAAGAACACCGGGGAGCTGTTTTTT
CDR3: CASSLVPSGGKNTGELFF

size: many
J: TRBJ2-1
V: TRBV29-1
D: -
DNA: TGCAGCGTTGAAGGGACGGCCTCCTACAATGAGCAGTTCTTC
CDR3: CSVEGTASYNEQFF

size: many
J: TRBJ1-1
V: TRBV7-9
D: TRBD1
DNA: TGTGCCAGCACCCAGGGGGCCCTGAACACTGAAGCTTTCTTT
CDR3: CASTQGALNTEAFF

size: many
J: TRBJ2-5
V: TRBV6-6
D: TRBD1
DNA: TGTGCCAGCAGTTACTCGGGGACAGGGGGCTCAGAGACCCAGTACTTC
CDR3: CASSYSGTGGSETQYF

size: -
J: TRBJ1-2
V: TRBV7-6
D: -
DNA: TGTGCCAGCAACCCAGGGTTCGGCTATGGCTACACCTTC
CDR3: CASNPGFGYGYTF

size: many
J: TRBJ1-2
V: TRBV10-3
D: -
DNA: TGTGCCATCAGTGAGTCGGACCGGGACCCACAGGGTGCCGGCTACACCTTC
CDR3: CAISESDRDPQGAGYTF